The T cell receptor (beta chain) under discussion was sequenced for a study of blood T cell repertoires in COVID-19. Data came from immunoSEQ multiplex PCR; TCRdb stores just in-frame clones and leaves some out. Among 150,000 or so clones, 60% to 80% were seen once, and the ten largest hold about 8.4%. Germline V gives CDR1 KGHDR, CDR2 SFDVKD. The CDR3 is 14 amino acids. Deletions cut 1 base from V and 1 base from J, with 5 bases between. The chain links TRBV24-1 to TRBJ2-3; D not resolved. The sequence came from a woman in her 50s with active or convalescent COVID-19. Material: peripheral blood. This CDR3 reads CATSDFPRTDTQYF. The CDR3 nucleotides are TGTGCCACCAGTGATTTTCCTCGCACAGATACGCAGTATTTT.